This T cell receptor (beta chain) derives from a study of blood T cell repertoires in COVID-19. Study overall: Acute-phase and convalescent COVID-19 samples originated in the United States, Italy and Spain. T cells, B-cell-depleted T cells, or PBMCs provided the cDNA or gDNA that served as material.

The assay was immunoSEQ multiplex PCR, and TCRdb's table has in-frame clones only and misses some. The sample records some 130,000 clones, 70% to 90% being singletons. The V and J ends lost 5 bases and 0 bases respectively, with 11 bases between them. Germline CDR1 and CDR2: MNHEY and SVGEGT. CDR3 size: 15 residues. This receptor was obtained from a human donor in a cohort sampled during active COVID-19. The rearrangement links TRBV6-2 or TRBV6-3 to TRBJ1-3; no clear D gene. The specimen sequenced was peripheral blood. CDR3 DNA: TGTGCCAGCAGTAAGCGGACCCGCTCTGGAAACACCATATATTTT. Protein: CASSKRTRSGNTIYF.